This is a list of T cell receptor beta chains from one sample in a study of shared clonotypes between healthy human individuals. Method: immunoSEQ multiplex PCR; TCRdb's copy keeps in-frame clones and lacks some. This sample has approximately 740,000 clones, with around 72% found just once. Input material: memory CD4+ T cells sorted from blood. The receptor source for this set is a woman aged 25 to 39 in good health. CDR3s include the opening cysteine and the closing phenylalanine or tryptophan. D genes are given only for firm matches. A clone size is listed for some rows: how often the clone was seen (once, few, many), or a class if it is expanded.

>14|NA|TRBJ2-5|TRBV9|NA
TGTGCCAGCAGCGTAGGCGGGAATCAAGAGACCCAGTACTTC
CASSVGGNQETQYF
>14|TRBD2|TRBJ2-7|TRBV28|NA
TGTGCCAGCAGTTCGGGGACTAGCCTCTACGAGCAGTACTTC
CASSSGTSLYEQYF
>15|TRBD1|TRBJ1-1|TRBV5-1|NA
TGCGCCAGCAGCAGTATGACAGGGGGTCGGACTGAAGCTTTCTTT
CASSSMTGGRTEAFF
>13|NA|TRBJ1-1|TRBV18|NA
TGTGCCAGCTCAAAAGGTTCTGGCACTGAAGCTTTCTTT
CASSKGSGTEAFF
>12|NA|TRBJ1-2|TRBV28|few
TGTGCCAGCGGAATCGCTAACTATGGCTACACCTTC
CASGIANYGYTF
>20|TRBD2|TRBJ2-5|TRBV9|NA
TGTGCCAGCAGCTTAGGCCTAGACCCGGGACTAGCGGGAGGAAGAGAGACCCAGTACTTC
CASSLGLDPGLAGGRETQYF
>16|NA|TRBJ1-5|TRBV4-1|NA
TGCGCCAGCAGCCAAGTCTCGGGGGATAGCAATCAGCCCCAGCATTTT
CASSQVSGDSNQPQHF
>14|TRBD2|TRBJ2-7|TRBV5-1|NA
TGCGCCAGCAGGCCGGGACTAGCGGGAGACGAGCAGTACTTC
CASRPGLAGDEQYF
>12|NA|TRBJ2-7|TRBV25-1|NA
TGTGCCAGCACCGGGTCATCAGTTGAGCAGTACTTC
CASTGSSVEQYF
>14|NA|TRBJ2-7|TRBV6-6|NA
TGTGCCAGCAGTTACTCTCAATCTACCTACGAGCAGTACTTC
CASSYSQSTYEQYF
>14|NA|TRBJ2-7|TRBV16|NA
TGTGCCAGCAGCCTCCGGGACCGAACTTACGAGCAGTACTTC
CASSLRDRTYEQYF
>16|TRBD2|TRBJ2-1|TRBV2|NA
TGTGCCAGCAGTCCAATTACTAGCGGGAGTTCTCATGAGCAGTTCTTC
CASSPITSGSSHEQFF
>16|NA|TRBJ1-3|TRBV4-1|NA
TGCGCCAGCAGCCAAGCAGTGGCCGCCAATGGAAACACCATATATTTT
CASSQAVAANGNTIYF